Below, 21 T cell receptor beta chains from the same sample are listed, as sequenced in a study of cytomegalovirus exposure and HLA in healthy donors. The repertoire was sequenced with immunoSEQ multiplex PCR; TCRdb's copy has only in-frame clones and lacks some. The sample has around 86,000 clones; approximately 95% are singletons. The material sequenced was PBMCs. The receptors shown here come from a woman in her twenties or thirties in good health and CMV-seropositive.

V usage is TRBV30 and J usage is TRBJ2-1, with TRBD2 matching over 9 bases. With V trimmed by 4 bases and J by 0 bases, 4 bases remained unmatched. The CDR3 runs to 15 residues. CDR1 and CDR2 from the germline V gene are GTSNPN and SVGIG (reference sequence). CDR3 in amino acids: CAWTFSGSSYNEQFF. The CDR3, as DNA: TGTGCCTGGACATTTAGCGGGAGCTCCTACAATGAGCAGTTCTTC.

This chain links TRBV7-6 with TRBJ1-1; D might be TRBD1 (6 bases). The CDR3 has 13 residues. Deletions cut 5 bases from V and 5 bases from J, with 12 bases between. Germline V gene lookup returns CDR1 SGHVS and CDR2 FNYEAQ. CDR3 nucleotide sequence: TGTGCCAGCAGCGGTTACAGGGCAACTGAAGCTTTCTTT. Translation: CASSGYRATEAFF.

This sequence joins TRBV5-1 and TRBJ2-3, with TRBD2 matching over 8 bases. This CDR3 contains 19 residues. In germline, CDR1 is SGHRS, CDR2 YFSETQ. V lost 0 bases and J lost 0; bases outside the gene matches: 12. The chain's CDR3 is CASSLVGLASVASTDTQYF. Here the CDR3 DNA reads TGCGCCAGCAGCTTGGTAGGACTAGCTAGCGTCGCGAGCACAGATACGCAGTATTTT.

The CDR3 DNA sequence: TGTGCCAGCAGCGAGGAGGCACCCACAGATACGCAGTATTTT. Translating it yields CASSEEAPTDTQYF. The rearrangement links TRBV7-6 to TRBJ2-3, with D tentatively TRBD2 (5 bases). The CDR3 consists of 14 residues. Trimming cost V 5 bases and J 2 bases, with 11 bases left between them. CDR1 is SGHVS, CDR2 FNYEAQ, per germline.

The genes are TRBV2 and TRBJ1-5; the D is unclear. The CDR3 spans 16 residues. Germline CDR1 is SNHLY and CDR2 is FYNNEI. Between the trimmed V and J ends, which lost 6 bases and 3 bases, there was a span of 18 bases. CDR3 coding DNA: TGTGCCAGCAGCGAGGGCGGCCGTAGGGTCAATCAGCCCCAGCATTTT. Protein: CASSEGGRRVNQPQHF.

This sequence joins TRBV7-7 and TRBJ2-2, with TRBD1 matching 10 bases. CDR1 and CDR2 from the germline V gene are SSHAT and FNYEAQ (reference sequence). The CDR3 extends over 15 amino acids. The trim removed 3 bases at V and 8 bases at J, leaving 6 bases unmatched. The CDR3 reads CASSFGQGDLGELFF. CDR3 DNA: TGTGCCAGCAGCTTTGGACAGGGGGATTTAGGGGAGCTGTTTTTT.

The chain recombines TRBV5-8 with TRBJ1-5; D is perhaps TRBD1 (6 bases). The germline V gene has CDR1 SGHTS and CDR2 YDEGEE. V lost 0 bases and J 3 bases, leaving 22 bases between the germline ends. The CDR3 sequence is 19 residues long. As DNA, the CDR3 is TGTGCCAGCAGCTTGGTTAGTAGTTGGGACACGAGACCCAATCAGCCCCAGCATTTT. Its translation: CASSLVSSWDTRPNQPQHF.

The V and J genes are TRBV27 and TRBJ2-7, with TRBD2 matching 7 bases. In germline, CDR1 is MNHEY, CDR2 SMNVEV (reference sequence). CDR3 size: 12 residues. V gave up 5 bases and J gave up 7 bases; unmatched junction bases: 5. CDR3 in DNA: TGTGCCAGCAGTCACCGGGGAGGGGAGCAGTACTTC. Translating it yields CASSHRGGEQYF.

The CDR3 protein is CASSLLGGSQETQYF. The CDR3 DNA follows: TGTGCCAGCAGCTTGTTGGGGGGGTCCCAAGAGACCCAGTACTTC. V gene TRBV5-8 combines with J gene TRBJ2-5; 7 nucleotides line up with TRBD2. Germline V CDR1 and CDR2: SGHTS, YDEGEE. This CDR3 is 15 amino acids long. The V segment lost 1 base and the J segment 1 base; nucleotides outside the gene matches: 4.

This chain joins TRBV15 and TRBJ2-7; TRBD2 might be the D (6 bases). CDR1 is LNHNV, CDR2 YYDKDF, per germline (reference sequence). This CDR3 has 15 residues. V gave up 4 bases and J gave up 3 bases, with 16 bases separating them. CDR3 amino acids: CATSMERRAHYEQYF. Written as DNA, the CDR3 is TGTGCCACCAGCATGGAACGGAGGGCCCACTACGAGCAGTACTTC.

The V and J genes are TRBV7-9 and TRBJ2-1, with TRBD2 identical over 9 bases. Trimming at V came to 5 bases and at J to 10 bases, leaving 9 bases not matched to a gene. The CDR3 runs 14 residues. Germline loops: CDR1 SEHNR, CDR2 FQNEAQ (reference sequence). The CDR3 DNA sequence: TGTGCCAGCAGCCGGGGACTAGCAGGAGGGGAGCAGTTCTTC. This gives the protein CASSRGLAGGEQFF.

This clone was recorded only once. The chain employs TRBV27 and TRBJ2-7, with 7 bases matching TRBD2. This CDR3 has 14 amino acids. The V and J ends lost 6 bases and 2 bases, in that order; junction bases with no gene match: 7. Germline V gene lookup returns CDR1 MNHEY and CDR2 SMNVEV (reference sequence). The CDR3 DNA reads TGTGCCAGCAGGATCGCCGGGACTACCTACGAGCAGTACTTC. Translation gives CASRIAGTTYEQYF.

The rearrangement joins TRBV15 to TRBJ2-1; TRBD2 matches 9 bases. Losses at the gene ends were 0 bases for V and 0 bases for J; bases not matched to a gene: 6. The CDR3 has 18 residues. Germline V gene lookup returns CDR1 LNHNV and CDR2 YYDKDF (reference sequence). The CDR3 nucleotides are TGTGCCACCAGCAGAGACCCGACTAGCGGCACCTCCTACAATGAGCAGTTCTTC. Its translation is CATSRDPTSGTSYNEQFF. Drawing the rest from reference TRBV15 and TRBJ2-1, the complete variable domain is DAMVIQNPRYQVTQFGKPVTLSCSQTLNHNVMYWYQQKSSQAPKLLFHYYDKDFNNEADTPDNFQSRRPNTSFCFLDIRSPGLGDTAMYLCATSRDPTSGTSYNEQFFGPGTRLTVL.

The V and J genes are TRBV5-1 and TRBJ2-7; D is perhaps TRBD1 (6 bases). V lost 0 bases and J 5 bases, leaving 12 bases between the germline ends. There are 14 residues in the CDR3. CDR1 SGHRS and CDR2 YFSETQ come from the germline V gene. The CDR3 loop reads CASSLAGVPHEQYF. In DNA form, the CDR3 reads TGCGCCAGCAGCTTGGCAGGGGTCCCCCACGAGCAGTACTTC.

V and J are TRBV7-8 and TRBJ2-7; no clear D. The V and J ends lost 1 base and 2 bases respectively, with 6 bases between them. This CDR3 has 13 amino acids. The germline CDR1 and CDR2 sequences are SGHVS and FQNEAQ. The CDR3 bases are TGTGCCAGCAGCTTAGAAACGGCCTACGAGCAGTACTTC. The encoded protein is CASSLETAYEQYF.

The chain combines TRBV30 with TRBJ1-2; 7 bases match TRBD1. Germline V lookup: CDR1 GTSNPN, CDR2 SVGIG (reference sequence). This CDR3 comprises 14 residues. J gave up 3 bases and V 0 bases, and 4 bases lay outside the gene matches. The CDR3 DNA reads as TGTGCCTGGAGTGTACAGGGGTTATACTATGGCTACACCTTC. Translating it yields CAWSVQGLYYGYTF.

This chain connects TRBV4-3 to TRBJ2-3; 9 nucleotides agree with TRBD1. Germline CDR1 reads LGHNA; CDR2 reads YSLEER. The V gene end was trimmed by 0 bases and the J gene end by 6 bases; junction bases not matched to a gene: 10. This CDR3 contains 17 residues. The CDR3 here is CASSQDGLGQGLDTQYF. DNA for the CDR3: TGCGCCAGCAGCCAAGATGGTCTGGGACAGGGACTCGATACGCAGTATTTT.

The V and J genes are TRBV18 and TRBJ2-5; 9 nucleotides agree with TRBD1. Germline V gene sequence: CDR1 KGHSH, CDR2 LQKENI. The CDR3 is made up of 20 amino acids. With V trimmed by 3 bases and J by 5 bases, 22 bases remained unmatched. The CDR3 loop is CASSPEHLKGGTGPRETQYF. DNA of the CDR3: TGTGCCAGCTCACCCGAACACCTCAAAGGGGGGACAGGGCCTAGGGAGACCCAGTACTTC.

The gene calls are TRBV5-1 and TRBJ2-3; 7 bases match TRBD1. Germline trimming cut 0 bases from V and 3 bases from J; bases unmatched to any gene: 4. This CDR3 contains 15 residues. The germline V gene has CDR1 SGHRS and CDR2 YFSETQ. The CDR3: CASSLGSGGTDTQYF. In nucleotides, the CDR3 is TGCGCCAGCAGCTTGGGTTCAGGGGGAACAGATACGCAGTATTTT.

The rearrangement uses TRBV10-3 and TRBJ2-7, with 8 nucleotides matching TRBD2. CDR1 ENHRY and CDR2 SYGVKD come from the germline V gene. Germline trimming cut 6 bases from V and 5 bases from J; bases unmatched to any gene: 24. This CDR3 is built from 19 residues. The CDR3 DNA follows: TGTGCCATCAGCTCTCGAGGGGCCATGGGGGTCAGAGCGGGAGACGAGCAGTACTTC. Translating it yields CAISSRGAMGVRAGDEQYF.

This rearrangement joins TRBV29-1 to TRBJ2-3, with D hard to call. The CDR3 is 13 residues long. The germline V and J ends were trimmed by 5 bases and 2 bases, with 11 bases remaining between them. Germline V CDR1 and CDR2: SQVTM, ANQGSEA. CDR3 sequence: CSVNSGFTDTQYF. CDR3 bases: TGCAGCGTTAACAGTGGATTCACAGATACGCAGTATTTT.